This entry describes one T cell receptor (beta chain). The data belong to a study of blood T cell repertoires in COVID-19. The CDR3 covers 16 residues. The germline CDR1 and CDR2 sequences are SGHDN and FVKESK. The junction had 4 bases not matched to a gene; V was cut back by 0 bases and J by 3 bases. The table came from immunoSEQ multiplex PCR; TCRdb's copy has only in-frame clones and leaves some out. The data show under 40,000 clones, around nine tenths seen once. The J gene is TRBJ1-4, the V gene TRBV14, with 7 bases matching TRBD1. This sequence originates from a human donor in a cohort sampled during active COVID-19. The sequencing input was peripheral blood. The CDR3 region has the DNA TGTGCCAGCAGCCAAGACACGGACAGGCCTAATGAAAAACTGTTTTTT. Amino acid sequence: CASSQDTDRPNEKLFF.